This T cell receptor beta chain came from a study of blood T cell repertoires in COVID-19. The wider study: Specimens from acute and convalescent COVID-19 originated in the United States, Italy and Spain. PBMCs, B-cell-depleted T cells, or T cells provided the cDNA or gDNA that made up the material.

In the authors' workflow: Amplified reference gene primers provided the basis for estimating nucleated cell counts. Assay: immunoSEQ multiplex PCR; the TCRdb copy retains only in-frame clones and omits some. That table is the source of V, J and clone size, and D and trimming were worked out from the DNA. This repertoire shows 150,000 to 200,000 clones, around 90% found once; its top ten account for about 4.4%. The source of this sequence is a human donor in a cohort sampled during active COVID-19. The material sequenced was peripheral blood.

CDR3 amino acids: CASSLGVNSGASNEQFF. The CDR3 DNA sequence: TGTGCCAGCAGCTTAGGCGTGAATAGCGGGGCGAGCAATGAGCAGTTCTTC. This chain links TRBV7-6 with TRBJ2-1; 8 bases agree with TRBD2. With V trimmed by 1 base and J by 6 bases, 11 bases remained unmatched. This CDR3 region has 17 residues. Germline values: CDR1 SGHVS, CDR2 FNYEAQ.